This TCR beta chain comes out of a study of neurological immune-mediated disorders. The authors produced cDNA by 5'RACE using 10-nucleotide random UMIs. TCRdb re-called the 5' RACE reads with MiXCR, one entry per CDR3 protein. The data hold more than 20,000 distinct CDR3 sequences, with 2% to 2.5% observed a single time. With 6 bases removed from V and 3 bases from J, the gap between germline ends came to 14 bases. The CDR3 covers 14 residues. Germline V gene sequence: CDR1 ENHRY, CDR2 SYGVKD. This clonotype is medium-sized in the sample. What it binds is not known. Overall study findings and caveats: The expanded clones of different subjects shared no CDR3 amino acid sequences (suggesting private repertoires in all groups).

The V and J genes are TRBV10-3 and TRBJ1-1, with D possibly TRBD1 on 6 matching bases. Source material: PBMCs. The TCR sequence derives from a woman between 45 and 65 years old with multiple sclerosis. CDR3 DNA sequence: TGTGCCATCAGCAGACAGGAGGGTGACACTGAAGCTTTCTTT. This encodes CAISRQEGDTEAFF.